This is a list of T cell receptor beta chains from one sample in a study of blood T cell repertoires in COVID-19. Generated by immunoSEQ multiplex PCR, the TCRdb table keeps only in-frame clones and is missing some. The table has nearly 350,000 clones, around 82% seen once; the top ten hold under 3%. The sample taken for sequencing was peripheral blood. The origin of the receptors is a man in his thirties or forties with active or convalescent COVID-19. Both conserved end residues are part of each CDR3. The D gene is left open where the match is weak. Rows may omit the clone size; those that give it use once, few, many or a size class.

TRBJ1-5 TRBV6-2/TRBV6-3 TRBD1 17 NA CASSNYETGGFRQPQHF TGTGCCAGCAGTAATTACGAGACAGGGGGCTTCAGGCAGCCCCAGCATTTT
TRBJ1-2 TRBV13 TRBD1 15 NA CASSLGTGSVDGYTF TGTGCCAGCAGCCTTGGGACAGGGTCGGTGGATGGCTACACCTTC
TRBJ2-1 TRBV30 TRBD2 18 NA CAWRTTSGGWSSYNEQFF TGTGCCTGGCGGACGACTAGCGGGGGATGGAGCTCCTACAATGAGCAGTTCTTC
TRBJ1-2 TRBV7-2 NA 13 NA CASSFYREGGYTF TGTGCCAGCAGCTTCTACAGGGAGGGGGGCTACACCTTC
TRBJ1-3 TRBV9 TRBD1 18 few CASSVSAGQPSSGNTIYF TGTGCCAGCAGCGTAAGTGCGGGACAGCCCAGCTCTGGAAACACCATATATTTT
TRBJ1-3 TRBV24-1 NA 15 NA CATSDPHREGNTIYF TGTGCCACCAGTGATCCTCACAGGGAAGGAAACACCATATATTTT
TRBJ2-2 TRBV21-1 NA 14 NA CATRGQGRTGELFF TGTGCCACAAGGGGGCAGGGGCGCACCGGGGAGCTGTTTTTT
TRBJ1-4 TRBV28 NA 14 NA CASSPGPRGEKLFF TGTGCCAGCAGCCCCGGGCCGCGGGGAGAAAAACTGTTTTTT
TRBJ2-1 TRBV6-5 NA 15 NA CASSQTGLGADEQFF TGTGCCAGCAGTCAAACCGGTTTAGGGGCGGATGAGCAGTTCTTC
TRBJ1-5 TRBV29-1 TRBD1 13 NA CSVATGGDQPQHF TGCAGCGTCGCGACAGGGGGCGATCAGCCCCAGCATTTT
TRBJ1-2 TRBV6-2/TRBV6-3 TRBD1 16 many CASSPTASGTVYGYTF TGTGCCAGCAGTCCCACTGCCTCCGGGACAGTCTATGGCTACACCTTC
TRBJ1-6 TRBV19 NA 15 NA CASSTGFGYNSPLHF TGTGCCAGTAGTACAGGGTTTGGCTATAATTCACCCCTCCACTTT
TRBJ2-2 TRBV4-2 TRBD1 16 once CASSQDGHRGPGELFF TGTGCCAGCAGCCAAGATGGACACAGGGGGCCCGGGGAGCTGTTTTTT
TRBJ2-3 TRBV9 NA 16 NA CASSGAGLLSTDTQYF TGTGCCAGCAGCGGAGCGGGTCTCCTTTCCACAGATACGCAGTATTTT
TRBJ2-3 TRBV7-9 TRBD2 16 NA CASSTGLAGYRDTQYF TGTGCCAGCAGCACCGGACTAGCGGGATACAGGGATACGCAGTATTTT
TRBJ1-1 TRBV7-6 TRBD1 15 NA CASSAGGEANTEAFF TGTGCCAGCAGCGCAGGGGGCGAGGCGAACACTGAAGCTTTCTTT
TRBJ2-5 TRBV30 TRBD1 13 few CAWRDRGLETQYF TGTGCCTGGAGGGACAGGGGGCTGGAGACCCAGTACTTC
TRBJ1-2 TRBV5-1 NA 17 many CASSLDGRSVPRYGYTF TGCGCCAGCAGCTTGGATGGCAGGTCTGTCCCGCGCTATGGCTACACCTTC
TRBJ2-5 TRBV7-8 NA 15 NA CASSREGGVHLTQYF TGTGCCAGCAGCCGAGAGGGCGGGGTCCACTTGACCCAGTACTTC
TRBJ2-1 TRBV18 TRBD2 19 NA CASSQRTSGRGVSYNEQFF TGTGCCAGCTCACAACGGACTAGCGGACGTGGGGTTTCCTACAATGAGCAGTTCTTC
TRBJ2-5 TRBV5-1 NA 11 few CASSSQETQYF TGCGCCAGCAGCTCACAAGAGACCCAGTACTTC
TRBJ2-7 TRBV19 NA 14 NA CASSKPQGRYEQYF TGTGCCAGTAGTAAACCACAGGGTAGATACGAGCAGTACTTC
TRBJ2-4 TRBV7-2 TRBD1 14 NA CASSLGDRADIQYF TGTGCCAGCAGCTTAGGGGACAGGGCTGACATTCAGTACTTC
TRBJ2-7 TRBV6-5 NA 15 NA CASSYSSGGPGEQYF TGTGCCAGCAGTTACTCCTCCGGCGGTCCGGGGGAGCAGTACTTC
TRBJ2-1 TRBV7-3 TRBD2 16 NA CASSLGGLAGYNEQFF TGTGCCAGCAGCTTAGGGGGACTAGCGGGCTACAATGAGCAGTTCTTC
TRBJ2-1 TRBV11-2 NA 17 NA CASSPRGRRTSYNEQFF TGTGCCAGCAGCCCCCGGGGAAGGCGGACCTCCTACAATGAGCAGTTCTTC
TRBJ1-1 TRBV4-3 TRBD1 14 NA CASSHLGQGDEAFF TGCGCCAGCAGCCATCTCGGACAGGGGGATGAAGCTTTCTTT
TRBJ1-1 TRBV28 NA 13 NA CASTLSGNTEAFF TGTGCCAGCACTCTCTCGGGGAACACTGAAGCTTTCTTT
TRBJ1-2 TRBV7-2 NA 14 NA CASSFKGQGHGYTF TGTGCCAGCAGCTTTAAGGGGCAGGGTCATGGCTACACCTTC
TRBJ2-1 TRBV11-3 NA 13 NA CASSLEGASVEFF TGTGCCAGCAGCTTAGAGGGAGCTAGCGTCGAGTTCTTC
TRBJ2-7 TRBV14 TRBD2 15 NA CASSQSGRRRGLAVF TGTGCCAGCAGCCAATCGGGACGGAGGCGGGGACTAGCGGTCTTC
TRBJ2-7 TRBV30 TRBD1 13 NA CAWAGTGLAEQYF TGTGCCTGGGCCGGGACAGGGTTGGCCGAGCAGTACTTC
TRBJ1-2 TRBV12-1 NA 17 NA CASSFPPRGTANYGYTF TGTGCCAGCAGCTTTCCACCCCGCGGGACGGCTAACTATGGCTACACCTTC
TRBJ2-1 TRBV11-3 TRBD1 16 NA CASSPEPGQGGGGQFF TGTGCCAGCAGCCCCGAACCGGGACAGGGGGGTGGTGGGCAGTTCTTC
TRBJ2-3 TRBV7-9 NA 12 NA CASRPPGDTQYF TGTGCCAGCAGACCCCCAGGGGATACGCAGTATTTT
TRBJ1-1 TRBV24-1 TRBD1 16 NA CATSDSPRTGSTEAFF TGTGCCACCAGTGATTCCCCCCGGACAGGGAGTACTGAAGCTTTCTTT
TRBJ2-7 TRBV6-5 NA 13 once CASSSGVSYEQYF TGTGCCAGCAGTTCGGGGGTTTCCTACGAGCAGTACTTC
TRBJ2-1 TRBV19 TRBD2 15 NA CASSIRDYQNNEQFF TGTGCCAGTAGTATAAGGGACTACCAAAACAATGAGCAGTTCTTC
TRBJ1-1 TRBV19 NA 14 NA CASSIVWGRFEAFF TGTGCCAGTAGTATAGTGTGGGGCAGATTCGAAGCTTTCTTT
TRBJ2-7 TRBV3-1/TRBV3-2 TRBD2 20 NA CASSPLTAQGGAGGPWEQYF TGTGCCAGCAGCCCCCTGACAGCCCAGGGAGGAGCGGGAGGGCCGTGGGAGCAGTACTTC
TRBJ2-2 TRBV11-2 TRBD1 15 NA CASSLVGGGTGELFF TGTGCCAGCAGCTTAGTAGGGGGCGGAACCGGGGAGCTGTTTTTT
TRBJ2-1 TRBV4-3 NA 13 NA CASSPGLVSEQFF TGCGCCAGCAGCCCCGGACTGGTCAGTGAGCAGTTCTTC
TRBJ1-1 TRBV2 TRBD1 12 few CARRTGRTEAFF TGTGCCAGGAGGACAGGGAGGACTGAAGCTTTCTTT
TRBJ1-3 TRBV30 NA 14 NA CAWGGTIDGNTIYF TGTGCCTGGGGGGGGACAATTGATGGAAACACCATATATTTT
TRBJ1-6 TRBV6-5 NA 12 once CASKLQRSPLHF TGTGCCAGCAAACTGCAGCGTTCACCCCTCCACTTT
TRBJ1-2 TRBV7-2 NA 16 NA CASSPRTNSWYYGYTF TGTGCCAGCAGCCCTCGAACCAACAGCTGGTACTATGGCTACACCTTC
TRBJ1-1 TRBV3-1/TRBV3-2 NA 18 NA CASSQFRVKNVIKTEAFF TGTGCCAGCAGCCAGTTCAGGGTAAAGAACGTCATCAAGACTGAAGCTTTCTTT
TRBJ2-3 TRBV18 NA 13 NA CASSPGSTDTQYF TGTGCCAGCTCGCCGGGGAGCACAGATACGCAGTATTTT
TRBJ1-1 TRBV6-5 NA 13 NA CASSLTLNTEAFF TGTGCCAGCAGTTTGACACTGAACACTGAAGCTTTCTTT
TRBJ2-3 TRBV10-1 NA 16 NA CASSEVTTTHRYWQYF TGCGCCAGCAGTGAGGTGACTACCACTCACAGATACTGGCAGTATTTT
TRBJ2-3 TRBV6-5 NA 15 NA CASSYSGLGADTQYF TGTGCCAGCAGTTACTCTGGGTTGGGAGCAGATACGCAGTATTTT
TRBJ1-2 TRBV5-3 TRBD1 13 NA CARSADRGDGYTF TGTGCCAGAAGCGCAGACAGGGGGGATGGCTACACCTTC